This T cell receptor (beta chain) was sequenced in a study of early T cells in non-severe SARS-CoV-2 infection. Study-wide results and limits: Using VDJdb, the matching emphasized anti-spike CD8 responses while missing private and CD4 specificities.

CDR1 and CDR2 from the germline V gene are SGDLS and YYNGEE. The CDR3 loop spans 16 amino acids. V lost 3 bases to trimming and J lost 4 bases, with 16 bases between them. This clonotype was detected only a few times. Its antigen is as yet unknown. The protocol attached unique molecular identifiers to individual cDNA molecules. One entry per CDR3 protein results from TCRdb running MiXCR on the 5' RACE reads. This table has roughly 58,000 distinct CDR3 sequences, 6% to 7% appearing once. The sequence was obtained from an adult who was a healthcare worker with PCR-confirmed SARS-CoV-2 infection or an uninfected control (not recorded which). V is TRBV9 and J is TRBJ2-2; D perhaps matches TRBD1 (6 bases). Sequencing was performed on whole blood. As DNA, the CDR3 is TGTGCCAGCAGCGCAGGACAGCTCGGAGGCACCGGGGAGCTGTTTTTT. This sequence encodes CASSAGQLGGTGELFF.